Each of the 5 T cell receptor beta chains below was sequenced from the same sample in a study of regulatory T cells in long-lasting Graves disease. TCR beta libraries were built with iRepertoire HTBI primers and Arm-PCR of CDR3 regions. TCRdb ran MiXCR on the multiplex PCR reads and lists one entry per CDR3 protein. The sample contains fewer than 450,000 distinct CDR3 sequences, 23% of which appear only once. Documented time point: persistent/refractory GD, antithyroid drugs over 5 years with positive TRAb. After RNA was extracted from PBMCs, the TCR library was made from it. The sample consisted of peripheral blood mononuclear cells (PBMCs), taken when the disease was refractory, from a patient treated with antithyroid drugs. These receptors were taken from a female donor with Graves disease.

This clonotype was counted only a few times. The chain has TRBV6-1 and TRBJ2-7; 14 nucleotides agree with TRBD2. V shed 8 bases, J shed 5 bases, and the junction held 8 bases outside the gene matches. Germline loops: CDR1 MNHNS, CDR2 SASEGT. CDR3 size: 15 residues. CDR3 DNA: TGTGCCAGCGCCGGTGGGACTAGCGGGAGTGACGAGCAGTACTTC. Protein: CASAGGTSGSDEQYF.

There are many counts of this clonotype. This sequence joins TRBV11-2 and TRBJ2-7, with D maybe TRBD2 (6 bases). The CDR3 has 14 amino acids. The germline V gene encodes CDR1 SGHAT and CDR2 FQNNGV. Trimming pared 3 bases from V and 7 bases from J, leaving 16 bases between. CDR3 region: CASSFSDGGGEQYF. As DNA, the CDR3 is TGTGCCAGCAGCTTCAGTGACGGGGGTGGGGAGCAGTACTTC.

This clonotype has a count of ten or more. The chain has TRBV2 and TRBJ2-7; 7 bases are a match to TRBD1. The CDR3 is made up of 12 amino acids. Germline values: CDR1 SNHLY, CDR2 FYNNEI. J lost 4 bases, V lost 6 bases, and 3 bases had no gene match. The CDR3 nucleotides are TGTGCCAGCAGGGGGACAGTATACGAGCAGTACTTC. It encodes CASRGTVYEQYF. The variable domain in full, with the rest retrieved from reference TRBV2 and TRBJ2-7, is EPEVTQTPSHQVTQMGQEVILRCVPISNHLYFYWYRQILGQKVEFLVSFYNNEISEKSEIFDDQFSVERPDGSNFTLKIRSTKLEDSAMYFCASRGTVYEQYFGPGTRLTVT.

This clonotype showed up many times. This CDR3 is CASSLANPGRTNTEAFF. In DNA form, the CDR3 reads TGTGCCAGCAGCTTAGCAAATCCGGGACGGACGAACACTGAAGCTTTCTTT. The J gene is TRBJ1-1, the V gene TRBV7-8; TRBD1 is a possible D gene (5 bases). Germline CDR1 SGHVS, CDR2 FQNEAQ. This CDR3 is 17 amino acids long. The germline V and J ends were trimmed by 0 bases and 1 base, with 15 bases remaining between them.

The chain links TRBV29-1 to TRBJ1-3, with a weak D call TRBD1 (5 bases). The germline V gene has CDR1 SQVTM and CDR2 ANQGSEA. Trimming shortened V by 6 bases and J by 2 bases, and 20 bases separated the two germline ends. This CDR3 has 16 residues. CDR3 in DNA: TGCAGCGTCCATACCGTTAGGGGATCAGCTGGAAACACCATATATTTT. Its protein is CSVHTVRGSAGNTIYF. Supplemented by reference TRBV29-1 and TRBJ1-3, the full variable domain reads SAVISQKPSRDICQRGTSLTIQCQVDSQVTMMFWYRQQPGQSLTLIATANQGSEATYESGFVIDKFPISRPNLTFSTLTVSNMSPEDSSIYLCSVHTVRGSAGNTIYFGEGSWLTVV.